This T cell receptor beta chain stems from a study of shared clonotypes between healthy human individuals. Overall study context: CD8 memory received one plate per donor, CD8 naive two, CD4 memory three and CD4 naive three. Whole-study results and caveats: Sharing across a handful of donors was seen in 4.5% to 5.5% of naive CD4 clonotypes. Rarefaction demonstrated incomplete sorted-subset sequencing despite large depth.

Germline assignment: CDR1 MNHEY and CDR2 SMNVEV (reference sequence). The CDR3 is 13 residues long. V lost 2 bases to trimming and J lost 5 bases, with 9 bases between them. In the sorted-subset replicate PCRs, roughly 210 ng DNA, around 32,000 T cell genomes, was used. The data were produced by immunoSEQ multiplex PCR, yet TCRdb's version contains in-frame clones alone and is incomplete. This sample has hundreds of thousands of clones; 80% to 95% occur once, and the top ten carry approximately 25%. Naive CD8 cells were CD45RO-negative, positively selected for CCR7, excluding terminally differentiated effector memory CD45RA+ cells. Note on this clone: The target antigen is unknown. This sample includes further DNA sequences coding for the same CDR3.

The specimen sequenced was naive CD8+ T cells sorted from blood. The chain combines TRBV27 with TRBJ1-2; weak D call: TRBD1 (5 bases). The receptor was derived from a young man in good health. This CDR3 reads CASSLQGPYGYTF. The DNA for the CDR3 is TGTGCCAGCAGTTTACAGGGACCTTATGGCTACACCTTC.